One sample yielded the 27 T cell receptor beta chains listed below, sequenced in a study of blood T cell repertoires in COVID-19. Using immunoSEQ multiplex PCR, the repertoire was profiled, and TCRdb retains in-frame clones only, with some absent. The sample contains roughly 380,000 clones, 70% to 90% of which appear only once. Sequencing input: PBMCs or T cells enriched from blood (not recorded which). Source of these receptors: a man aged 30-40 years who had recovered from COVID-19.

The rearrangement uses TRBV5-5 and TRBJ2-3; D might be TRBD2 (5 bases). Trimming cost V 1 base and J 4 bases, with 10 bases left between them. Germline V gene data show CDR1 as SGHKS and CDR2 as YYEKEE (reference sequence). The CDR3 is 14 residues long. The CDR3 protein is CASSLWESPDTQYF. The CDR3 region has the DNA TGTGCCAGCAGCTTGTGGGAGTCCCCAGATACGCAGTATTTT. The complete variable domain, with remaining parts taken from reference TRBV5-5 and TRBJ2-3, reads DAGVTQSPTHLIKTRGQQVTLRCSPISGHKSVSWYQQVLGQGPQFIFQYYEKEERGRGNFPDRFSARQFPNYSSELNVNALLLGDSALYLCASSLWESPDTQYFGPGTRLTVL.

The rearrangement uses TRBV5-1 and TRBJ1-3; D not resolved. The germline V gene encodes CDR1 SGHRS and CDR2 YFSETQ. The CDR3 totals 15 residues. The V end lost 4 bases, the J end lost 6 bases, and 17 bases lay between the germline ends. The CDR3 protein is CASSPLIPEPNTIYF. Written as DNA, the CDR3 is TGCGCCAGCAGCCCTTTAATACCGGAGCCAAACACCATATATTTT.

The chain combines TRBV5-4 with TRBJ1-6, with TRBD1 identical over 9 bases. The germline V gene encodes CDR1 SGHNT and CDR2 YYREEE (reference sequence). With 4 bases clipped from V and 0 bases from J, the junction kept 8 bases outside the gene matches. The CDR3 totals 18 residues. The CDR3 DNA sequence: TGTGCCAGCAGCGTACCGGGACAGGGAAGCTCCTATAATTCACCCCTCCACTTT. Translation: CASSVPGQGSSYNSPLHF.

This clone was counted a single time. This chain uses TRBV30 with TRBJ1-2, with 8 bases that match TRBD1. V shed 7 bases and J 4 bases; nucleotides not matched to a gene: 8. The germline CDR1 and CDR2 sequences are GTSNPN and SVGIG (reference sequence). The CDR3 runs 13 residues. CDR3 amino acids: CASSRDRIYGYTF. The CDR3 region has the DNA TGTGCCTCGTCCCGGGACAGGATCTATGGCTACACCTTC.

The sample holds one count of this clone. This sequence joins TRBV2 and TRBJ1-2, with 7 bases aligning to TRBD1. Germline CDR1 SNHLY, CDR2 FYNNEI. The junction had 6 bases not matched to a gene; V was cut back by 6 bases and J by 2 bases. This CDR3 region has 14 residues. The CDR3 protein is CASSRQGRNYGYTF. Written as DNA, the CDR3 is TGTGCCAGCAGCCGACAGGGAAGGAACTATGGCTACACCTTC.

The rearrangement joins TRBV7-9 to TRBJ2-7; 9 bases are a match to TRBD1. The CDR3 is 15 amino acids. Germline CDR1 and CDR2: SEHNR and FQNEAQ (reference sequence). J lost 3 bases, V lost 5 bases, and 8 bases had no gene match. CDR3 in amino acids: CASSGTGTGHYEQYF. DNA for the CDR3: TGTGCCAGCAGCGGTACCGGGACAGGGCACTACGAGCAGTACTTC.

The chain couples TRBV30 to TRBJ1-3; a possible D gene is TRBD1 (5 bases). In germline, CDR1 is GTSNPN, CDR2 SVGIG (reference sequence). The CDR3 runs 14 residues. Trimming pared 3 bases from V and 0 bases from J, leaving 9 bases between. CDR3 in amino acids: CAWSRVLSGNTIYF. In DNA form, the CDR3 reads TGTGCCTGGAGCAGGGTCCTCTCTGGAAACACCATATATTTT.

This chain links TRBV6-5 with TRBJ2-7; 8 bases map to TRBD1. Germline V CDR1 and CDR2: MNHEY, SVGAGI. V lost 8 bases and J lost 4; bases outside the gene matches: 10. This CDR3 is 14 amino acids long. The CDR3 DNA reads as TGTGCCAGCCTTCCCGACAGGGGTGGTTACGAGCAGTACTTC. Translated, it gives CASLPDRGGYEQYF.

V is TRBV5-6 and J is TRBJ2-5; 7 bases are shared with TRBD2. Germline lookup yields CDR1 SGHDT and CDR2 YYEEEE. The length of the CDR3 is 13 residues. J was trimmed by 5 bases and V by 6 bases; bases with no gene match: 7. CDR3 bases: TGTGCCAGCACGGGCGGGGGTCAGGAGACCCAGTACTTC. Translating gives CASTGGGQETQYF.

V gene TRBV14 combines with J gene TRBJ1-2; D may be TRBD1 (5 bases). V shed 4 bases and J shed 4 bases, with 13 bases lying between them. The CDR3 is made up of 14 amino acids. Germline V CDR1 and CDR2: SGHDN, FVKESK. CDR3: CASSPGRGPYGYTF. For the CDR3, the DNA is TGTGCCAGCAGCCCGGGGCGGGGACCCTATGGCTACACCTTC. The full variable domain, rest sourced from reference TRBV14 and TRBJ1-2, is EAGVTQFPSHSVIEKGQTVTLRCDPISGHDNLYWYRRVMGKEIKFLLHFVKESKQDESGMPNNRFLAERTGGTYSTLKVQPAELEDSGVYFCASSPGRGPYGYTFGSGTRLTVV.

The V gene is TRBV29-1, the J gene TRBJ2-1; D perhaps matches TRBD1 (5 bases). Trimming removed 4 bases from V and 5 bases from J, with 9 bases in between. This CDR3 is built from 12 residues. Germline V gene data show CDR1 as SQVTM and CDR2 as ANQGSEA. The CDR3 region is CSVVVGDNEQFF. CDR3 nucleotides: TGCAGCGTTGTAGTAGGGGACAATGAGCAGTTCTTC.

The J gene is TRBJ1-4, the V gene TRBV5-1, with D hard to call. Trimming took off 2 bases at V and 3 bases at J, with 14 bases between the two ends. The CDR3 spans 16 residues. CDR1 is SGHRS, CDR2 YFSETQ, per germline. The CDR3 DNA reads TGCGCCAGCAGCTTCAGAGGGTTGAGGGCTAATGAAAAACTGTTTTTT. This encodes CASSFRGLRANEKLFF.

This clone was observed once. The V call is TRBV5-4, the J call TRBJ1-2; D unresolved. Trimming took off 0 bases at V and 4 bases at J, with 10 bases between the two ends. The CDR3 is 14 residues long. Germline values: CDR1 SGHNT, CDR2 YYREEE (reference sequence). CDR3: CASSLGLAVYGYTF. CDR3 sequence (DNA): TGTGCCAGCAGCTTGGGGCTAGCAGTCTATGGCTACACCTTC.

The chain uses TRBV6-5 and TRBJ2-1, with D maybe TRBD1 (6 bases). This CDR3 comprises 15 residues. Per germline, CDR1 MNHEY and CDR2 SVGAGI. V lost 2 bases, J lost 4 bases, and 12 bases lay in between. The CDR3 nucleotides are TGTGCCAGCAGTTACGCCAATGACAGGTACAATGAGCAGTTCTTC. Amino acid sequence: CASSYANDRYNEQFF.

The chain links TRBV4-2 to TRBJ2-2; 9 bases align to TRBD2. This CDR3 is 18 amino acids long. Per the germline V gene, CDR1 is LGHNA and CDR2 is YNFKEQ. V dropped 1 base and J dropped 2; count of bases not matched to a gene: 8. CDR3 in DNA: TGTGCCAGCAGCCAAGGGGGTAGCGGGGGCTATAACACCGGGGAGCTGTTTTTT. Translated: CASSQGGSGGYNTGELFF.

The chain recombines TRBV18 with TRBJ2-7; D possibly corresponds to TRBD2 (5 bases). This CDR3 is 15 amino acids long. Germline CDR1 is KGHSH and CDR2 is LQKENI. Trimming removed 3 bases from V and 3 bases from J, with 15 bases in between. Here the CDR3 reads CASSPAGYTDYEQYF. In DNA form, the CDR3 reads TGTGCCAGCTCACCCGCGGGCTACACAGACTACGAGCAGTACTTC.

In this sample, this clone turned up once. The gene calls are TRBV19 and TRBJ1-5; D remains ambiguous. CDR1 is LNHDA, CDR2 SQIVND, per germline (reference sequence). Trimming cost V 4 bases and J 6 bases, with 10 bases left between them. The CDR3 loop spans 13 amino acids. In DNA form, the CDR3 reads TGTGCCAGTAGTACCCCATGGAGTCAGCCCCAGCATTTT. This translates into CASSTPWSQPQHF.

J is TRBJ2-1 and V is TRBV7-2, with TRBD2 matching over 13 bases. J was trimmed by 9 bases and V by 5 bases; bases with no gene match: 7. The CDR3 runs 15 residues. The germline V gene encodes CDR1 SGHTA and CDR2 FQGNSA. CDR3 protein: CASSKTSGGALEQFF. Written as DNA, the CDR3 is TGTGCCAGCAGCAAAACTAGCGGGGGGGCCCTTGAGCAGTTCTTC.

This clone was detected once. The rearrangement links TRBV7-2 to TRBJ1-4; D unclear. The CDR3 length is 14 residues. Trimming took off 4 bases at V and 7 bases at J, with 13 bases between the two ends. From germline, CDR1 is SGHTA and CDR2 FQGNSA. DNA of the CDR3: TGTGCCAGCAGCTCGGGCTTTGAGGGTGAAAAACTGTTTTTT. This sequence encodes CASSSGFEGEKLFF.

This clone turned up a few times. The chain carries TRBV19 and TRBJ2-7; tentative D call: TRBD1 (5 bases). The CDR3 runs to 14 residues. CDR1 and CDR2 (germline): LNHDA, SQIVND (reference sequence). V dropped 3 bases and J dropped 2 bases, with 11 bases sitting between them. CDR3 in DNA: TGTGCCAGTAGTATGAAGGCGGACACCTACGAGCAGTACTTC. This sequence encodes CASSMKADTYEQYF.

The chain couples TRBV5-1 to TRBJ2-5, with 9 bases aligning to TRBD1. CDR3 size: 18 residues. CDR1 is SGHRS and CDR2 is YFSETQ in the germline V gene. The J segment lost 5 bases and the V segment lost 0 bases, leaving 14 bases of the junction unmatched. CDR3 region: CASSLAGSGTGLRETQYF. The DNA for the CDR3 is TGCGCCAGCAGCTTGGCCGGATCCGGGACAGGGTTGAGGGAGACCCAGTACTTC.

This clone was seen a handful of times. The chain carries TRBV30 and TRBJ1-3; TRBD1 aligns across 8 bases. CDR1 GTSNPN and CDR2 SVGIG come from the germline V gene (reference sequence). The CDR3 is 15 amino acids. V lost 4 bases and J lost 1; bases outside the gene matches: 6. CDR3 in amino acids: CAWIMTGVSGNTIYF. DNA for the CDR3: TGTGCCTGGATCATGACAGGGGTTTCTGGAAACACCATATATTTT.

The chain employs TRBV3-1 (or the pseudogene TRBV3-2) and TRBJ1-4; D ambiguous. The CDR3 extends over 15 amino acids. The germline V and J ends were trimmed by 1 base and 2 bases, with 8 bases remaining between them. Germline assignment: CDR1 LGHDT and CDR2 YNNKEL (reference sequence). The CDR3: CASSQGGFTNEKLFF. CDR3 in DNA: TGTGCCAGCAGCCAAGGAGGTTTCACTAATGAAAAACTGTTTTTT.

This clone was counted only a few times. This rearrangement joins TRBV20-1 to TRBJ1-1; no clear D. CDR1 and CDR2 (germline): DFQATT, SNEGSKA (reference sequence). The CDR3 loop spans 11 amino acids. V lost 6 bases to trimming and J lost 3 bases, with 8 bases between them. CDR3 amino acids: CSASPDTEAFF. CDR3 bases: TGCAGTGCATCCCCCGACACTGAAGCTTTCTTT.

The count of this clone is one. The CDR3 protein is CASSLSADTGELFF. CDR3 DNA sequence: TGTGCCAGCAGCTTAAGTGCGGACACCGGGGAGCTGTTTTTT. The J gene is TRBJ2-2, the V gene TRBV7-8; D not resolved. CDR3 size: 14 residues. V was clipped by 2 bases and J by 3 bases, with 7 bases between them. CDR1 and CDR2 (germline): SGHVS, FQNEAQ.

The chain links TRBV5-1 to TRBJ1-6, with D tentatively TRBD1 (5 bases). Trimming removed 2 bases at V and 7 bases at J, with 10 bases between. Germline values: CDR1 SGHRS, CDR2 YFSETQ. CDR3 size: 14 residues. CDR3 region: CASSFGRENSPLHF. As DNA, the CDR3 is TGCGCCAGCAGCTTTGGCAGGGAAAATTCACCCCTCCACTTT.

For the CDR3, the DNA is TGTGCCAGTAGACCCGACAGGGCGAGTGGCTACACCTTC. Residues: CASRPDRASGYTF. The V call is TRBV19, the J call TRBJ1-2, with TRBD1 matching 7 bases. The trim removed 6 bases at V and 7 bases at J, leaving 8 bases unmatched. Germline CDR1 LNHDA, CDR2 SQIVND (reference sequence). CDR3 length: 13 residues. The variable domain in full, completed from reference TRBV19 and TRBJ1-2, reads DGGITQSPKYLFRKEGQNVTLSCEQNLNHDAMYWYRQDPGQGLRLIYYSQIVNDFQKGDIAEGYSVSREKKESFPLTVTSAQKNPTAFYLCASRPDRASGYTFGSGTRLTVV.